Presented here are 2 T cell receptor beta chains from one specimen sequenced in a study of breast tumors, draining lymph nodes, adjacent tissues. MiXCR, run by TCRdb on the multiplex PCR reads, gives a single entry per CDR3 protein. The data hold over 200,000 distinct CDR3 sequences, with 30% to 35% observed a single time. Breast cancer patients provided tissue from their axillary draining lymph nodes. Sequenced material: axillary lymph node tissue. These receptor sequences come from a female donor with breast cancer. Some clones in this sample may be carry-over from other donors' samples.

V gene TRBV20-1 combines with J gene TRBJ2-3; TRBD1 aligns across 9 bases. The junction had 19 bases not matched to a gene; V was cut back by 0 bases and J by 6 bases. Germline-derived CDR1 and CDR2 are DFQATT and SNEGSKA (reference sequence). CDR3 length equals 19 residues. Written as DNA, the CDR3 is TGCAGTGCTAGAGACCCGACAGGGGGGGGCCCTGGGGTGGCGGATACGCAGTATTTT. Amino acids: CSARDPTGGGPGVADTQYF.

This clonotype was counted many times. V gene TRBV6-5 combines with J gene TRBJ1-6; weak D call: TRBD1 (6 bases). V was cut by 6 bases and J by 7 bases, with 13 bases left in between. The CDR3 runs to 14 residues. From germline, CDR1 is MNHEY and CDR2 SVGAGI. CDR3 residues: CASRSGVGNSPLHF. In DNA form, the CDR3 reads TGTGCCAGCAGGTCAGGGGTCGGGAATTCACCCCTCCACTTT.